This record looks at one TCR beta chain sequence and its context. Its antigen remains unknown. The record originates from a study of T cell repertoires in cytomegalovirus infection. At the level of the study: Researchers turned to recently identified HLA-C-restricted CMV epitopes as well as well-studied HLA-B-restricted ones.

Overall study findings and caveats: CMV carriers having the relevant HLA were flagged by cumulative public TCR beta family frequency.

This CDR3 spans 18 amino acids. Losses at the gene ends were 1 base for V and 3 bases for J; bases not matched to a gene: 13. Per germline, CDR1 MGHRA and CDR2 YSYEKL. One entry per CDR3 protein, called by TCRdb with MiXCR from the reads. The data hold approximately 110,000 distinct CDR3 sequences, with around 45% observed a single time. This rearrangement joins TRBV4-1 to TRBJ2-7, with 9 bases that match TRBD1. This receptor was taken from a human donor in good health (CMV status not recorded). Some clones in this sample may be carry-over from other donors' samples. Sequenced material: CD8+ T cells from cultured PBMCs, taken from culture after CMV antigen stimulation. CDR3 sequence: CASSQGRFFRDRVYEQYF. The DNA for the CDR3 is TGCGCCAGCAGCCAAGGTCGCTTCTTCCGGGACAGGGTCTACGAGCAGTACTTC.